Listed here are 8 T cell receptor beta chains from one sample, sequenced in a study of tissue T cells after allogeneic stem cell transplantation. The time point was: mouse harvest day 14 after allogeneic transplant. Each mouse received 10^7 T-cell-depleted marrow cells plus 10^6 splenic CD5+ T cells by tail vein. Produced via immunoSEQ multiplex PCR; TCRdb's table is partial and in-frame only. The repertoire holds thousands of clones, with approximately 50% as singletons. Sequencing was carried out using lymph node tissue. These receptors originate from a female BALB/c mouse given C57BL/6 T cells with graft-versus-host disease after an allogeneic hematopoietic cell transplant.

As concerns this clone: The genes are named according to mouse. The observed sequence ends 1 residue before the CDR3 terminus, with the missing tail filled in from the germline J gene. The V and J genes are TRBV26 and TRBJ2-5; 8 nucleotides line up with TRBD2. V shed 6 bases and J 2 bases; nucleotides not matched to a gene: 4. The CDR3 is 14 amino acids. The germline V gene has CDR1 KGHPV and CDR2 FQNQEV (reference sequence). The covered CDR3 bases are TGTGCCAGCAGCCGGGACTGGCTCCAAGACACCCAGTAC. As protein: CASSRDWLQDTQY. The entire CDR3 protein is CASSRDWLQDTQYF.

Notes on this clone: The gene names given are mouse names. The sequenced fragment ends 1 residue before the CDR3 boundary, so the rest is inferred from the germline J gene. The chain joins TRBV26 to TRBJ1-3; 10 bases line up with TRBD1. The CDR3 spans 18 residues. V lost 2 bases and J lost 0; bases outside the gene matches: 7. The V gene's germline CDR1 is KGHPV and CDR2 FQNQEV (reference sequence). CDR3 loop: CASSLATGGRGSGNTLYF. CDR3 DNA (partial): TGTGCCAGCAGTCTGGCGACAGGGGGCAGGGGTTCTGGAAATACGCTCTAT. The full variable domain, with the rest looked up from reference TRBV26 and TRBJ1-3, is NSKVIQTPRYLVKGQGQKAKMRCIPEKGHPVVFWYQQNKNNEFKFLINFQNQEVLQQIDMTEKRFSAECPSNSPCSLEIQSSEAGDSALYLCASSLATGGRGSGNTLYFGEGSRLIVV.

Worth noting for this clone: Gene names and germline refer to mouse. The read ends 1 residue before the CDR3 terminus; that terminus is restored from the germline J gene. This sequence joins TRBV12-2 and TRBJ2-5; tentative D call: TRBD2 (7 bases). CDR1 and CDR2 (germline): SGHLS, HYDKME. V lost 1 base and J lost 0, with 10 bases in between. This CDR3 has 15 residues. CDR3 residues: CASSLGGLNQDTQYF. The sequenced CDR3 bases are TGTGCCAGCTCTCTGGGGGGCCTTAACCAAGACACCCAGTAC.

Notes on this clone: Here the gene names and germline are mouse. The read halts 1 residue ahead of the CDR3 end, with the missing end drawn from the germline J gene. The V call is TRBV23, the J call TRBJ2-7; the table's D call of TRBD1 was not tested on the DNA. This CDR3 is built from 11 residues. Germline V gene data show CDR1 as KGHTA and CDR2 as FQNQQP. CDR3 region: CSSSHRVEQYF. The part of the CDR3 DNA that was read is TGCTCCAGCAGTCACAGGGTTGAACAGTAC.

Concerning this clone: All gene names here are mouse names. The DNA read from the CDR3 is TGTGCCAGCAGTCCATACAGGGTTGCAAACACCGGGCAGCTCTAC. It codes for CASSPYRVANTGQLY. The complete CDR3 reads CASSPYRVANTGQLYF. V usage is TRBV26 and J usage is TRBJ2-2, with TRBD1 as a possible D gene (6 bases). The CDR3 end lies 1 residue beyond the end of the read and is filled in from the germline J gene. The CDR3 loop spans 16 amino acids. Germline V gene sequence: CDR1 KGHPV, CDR2 FQNQEV (reference sequence). The V and J ends lost 4 bases and 0 bases respectively, with 12 bases between them.

Regarding this clone: Gene and germline names: mouse. The CDR3 is cut off 1 residue early in the read; its end comes from the germline J gene. This chain connects TRBV26 to TRBJ1-4; weak D call: TRBD1 (6 bases). CDR3 length: 15 residues. Germline CDR1 and CDR2: KGHPV and FQNQEV (reference sequence). V was clipped by 4 bases and J by 2 bases, with 11 bases between them. Partial CDR3 DNA: TGTGCCAGCAGTCAGGGACACCAATCCAACGAAAGATTATTT. It specifies CASSQGHQSNERLF. The full CDR3 sequence reads CASSQGHQSNERLFF.

Concerning this clone: Gene names and germline refer to mouse. The sequenced fragment ends 1 residue before the CDR3 boundary, so the rest is inferred from the germline J gene. This rearrangement joins TRBV26 to TRBJ1-3, with D unclear. Germline lookup yields CDR1 KGHPV and CDR2 FQNQEV (reference sequence). The CDR3 spans 14 residues. Trimming cost V 2 bases and J 0 bases, with 5 bases left between them. The DNA read from the CDR3 is TGTGCCAGCAGTCTGACAGTTTCTGGAAATACGCTCTAT. This codes for CASSLTVSGNTLY. The entire CDR3 is CASSLTVSGNTLYF.

A remark on this clone: Gene labels here are mouse ones. The read is 1 residue too short to cover the CDR3 end, so that end is filled in from the germline J gene. The V gene is TRBV29, the J gene TRBJ2-7; unclear D gene. The CDR3 length is 13 residues. Germline V gives CDR1 MSHET, CDR2 SYDVDS. Trimming shortened V by 2 bases and J by 3 bases, and 8 bases separated the two germline ends. The CDR3 bases that were read are TGTGCTAGCAGTTTAAGTGGTTACTATGAACAGTAC. Encoded protein: CASSLSGYYEQY. The complete CDR3 reads CASSLSGYYEQYF.